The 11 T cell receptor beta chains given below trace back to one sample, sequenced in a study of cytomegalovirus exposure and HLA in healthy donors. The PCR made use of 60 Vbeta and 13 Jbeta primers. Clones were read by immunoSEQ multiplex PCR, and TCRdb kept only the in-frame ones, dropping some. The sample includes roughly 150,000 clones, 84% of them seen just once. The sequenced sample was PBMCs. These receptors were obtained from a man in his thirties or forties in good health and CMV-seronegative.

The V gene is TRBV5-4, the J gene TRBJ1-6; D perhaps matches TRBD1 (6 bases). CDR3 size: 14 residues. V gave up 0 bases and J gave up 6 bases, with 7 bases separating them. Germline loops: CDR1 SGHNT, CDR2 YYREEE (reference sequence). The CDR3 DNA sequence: TGTGCCAGCAGCTTGGACAGGGCTAATTCACCCCTCCACTTT. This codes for CASSLDRANSPLHF.

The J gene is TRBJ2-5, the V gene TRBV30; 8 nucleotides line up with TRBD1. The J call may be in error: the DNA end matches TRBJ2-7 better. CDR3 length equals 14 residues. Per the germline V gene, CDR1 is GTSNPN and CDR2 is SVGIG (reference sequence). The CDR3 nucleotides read TGTGCCTGGGACCGGGACAGGCCCTTCCACGAGCAGTACTTC. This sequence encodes CAWDRDRPFHEQYF.

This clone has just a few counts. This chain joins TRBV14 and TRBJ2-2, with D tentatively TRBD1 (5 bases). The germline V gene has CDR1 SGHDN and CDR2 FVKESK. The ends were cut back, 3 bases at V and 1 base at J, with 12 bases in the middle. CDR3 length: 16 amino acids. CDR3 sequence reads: CASSQRQPMNTGELFF. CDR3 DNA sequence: TGTGCCAGCAGCCAGCGACAGCCTATGAACACCGGGGAGCTGTTTTTT.

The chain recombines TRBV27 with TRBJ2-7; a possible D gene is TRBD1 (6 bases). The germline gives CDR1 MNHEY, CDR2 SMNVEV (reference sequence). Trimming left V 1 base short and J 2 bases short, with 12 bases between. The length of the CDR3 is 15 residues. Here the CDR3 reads CASSLLGQGTYEQYF. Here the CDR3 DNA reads TGTGCCAGCAGTTTATTGGGTCAGGGGACCTACGAGCAGTACTTC.

This CDR3 reads CASSRTPNYGYTF. DNA for the CDR3: TGCGCCAGCAGCCGAACACCCAACTATGGCTACACCTTC. This chain uses TRBV4-1 with TRBJ1-2; no reliable D call. Trimming removed 4 bases at V and 2 bases at J, with 8 bases between. Per the germline V gene, CDR1 is MGHRA and CDR2 is YSYEKL. CDR3 length: 13 residues.

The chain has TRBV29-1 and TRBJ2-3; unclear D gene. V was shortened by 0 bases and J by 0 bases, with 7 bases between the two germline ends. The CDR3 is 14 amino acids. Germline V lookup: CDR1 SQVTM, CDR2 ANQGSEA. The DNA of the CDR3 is TGCAGCGTTGAAGATCGAGCTAGCACAGATACGCAGTATTTT. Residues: CSVEDRASTDTQYF.

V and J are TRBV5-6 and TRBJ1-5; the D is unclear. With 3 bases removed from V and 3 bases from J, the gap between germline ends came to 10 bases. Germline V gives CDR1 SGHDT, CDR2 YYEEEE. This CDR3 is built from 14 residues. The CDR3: CASSSPGYNQPQHF. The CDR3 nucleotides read TGTGCCAGCAGCTCCCCCGGGTACAATCAGCCCCAGCATTTT.

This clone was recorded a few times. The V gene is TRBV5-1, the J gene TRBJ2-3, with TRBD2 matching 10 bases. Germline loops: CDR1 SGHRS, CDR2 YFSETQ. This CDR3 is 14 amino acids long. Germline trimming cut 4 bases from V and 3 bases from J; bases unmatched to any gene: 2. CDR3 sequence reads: CASSLAGETDTQYF. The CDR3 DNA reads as TGCGCCAGCAGCCTAGCGGGGGAGACAGATACGCAGTATTTT.

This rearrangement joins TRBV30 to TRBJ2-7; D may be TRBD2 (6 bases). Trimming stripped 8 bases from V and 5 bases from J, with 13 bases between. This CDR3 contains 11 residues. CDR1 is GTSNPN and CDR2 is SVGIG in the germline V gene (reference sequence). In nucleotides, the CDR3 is TGTGCCGCGGGACCCTCGGACGAGCAGTACTTC. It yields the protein CAAGPSDEQYF.

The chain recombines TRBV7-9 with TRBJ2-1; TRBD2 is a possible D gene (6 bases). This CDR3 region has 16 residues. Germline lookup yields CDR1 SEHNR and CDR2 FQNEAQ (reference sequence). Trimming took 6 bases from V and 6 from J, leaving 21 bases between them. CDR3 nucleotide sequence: TGTGCCAGCAGGATCACATCGCGGGAAAGTCGCAATGAGCAGTTCTTC. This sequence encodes CASRITSRESRNEQFF.

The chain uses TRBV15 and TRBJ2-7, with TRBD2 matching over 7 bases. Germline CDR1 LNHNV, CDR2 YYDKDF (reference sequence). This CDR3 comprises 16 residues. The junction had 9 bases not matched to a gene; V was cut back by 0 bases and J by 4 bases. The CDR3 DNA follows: TGTGCCACCAGCAGAGATGCCAGCGGGATATTGTACGAGCAGTACTTC. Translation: CATSRDASGILYEQYF.